Listed below are T cell receptor beta chains from one sample, sequenced in a study of blood T cells in healthy people across ages. MiXCR, applied by TCRdb to the 5' RACE reads, yields one record per CDR3 protein. The table lists roughly 500,000 distinct CDR3 sequences, 20% to 30% of them singletons, with 8.7% in the top ten. These data were also reused for a study on T cells of mothers and their children.

The sequenced material came from blood. The receptors here all came from a boy younger than 18 in good health. CDR3s include the opening cysteine and the closing phenylalanine or tryptophan. D genes are given only for firm matches. Clone size, where shown, is once, few, many, or a class for clones that have expanded.

cdr3_aa,cdr3_nt,clone_size,j_call,d_call,v_call
CASSRQTPGGEKLFF,TGCGCCAGCAGCCGACAGACGCCTGGGGGTGAAAAACTGTTTTTT,few,TRBJ1-4,-,TRBV4-3
CSARKPGVRNEQYF,TGCAGTGCTAGAAAACCCGGAGTTCGCAACGAGCAGTACTTC,-,TRBJ2-7,-,TRBV20-1
CASSGGTGDSSNEKLFF,TGTGCCAGCAGCGGAGGGACAGGGGATTCATCTAATGAAAAACTGTTTTTT,-,TRBJ1-4,TRBD1,TRBV9
CSAGTSGGYVEQYF,TGCAGTGCTGGGACTAGCGGGGGGTACGTCGAGCAGTACTTC,-,TRBJ2-7,TRBD2,TRBV20-1
CASSLTSERKLFF,TGTGCCAGCAGCTTAACAAGTGAGAGGAAACTGTTTTTT,-,TRBJ1-4,-,TRBV7-2
CASRATGLGTQYF,TGTGCCAGCAGAGCAACAGGGTTAGGGACCCAGTACTTC,-,TRBJ2-5,-,TRBV2
CASSTGLGTDTQYF,TGTGCCAGCAGTACTGGACTAGGCACAGATACGCAGTATTTT,-,TRBJ2-3,TRBD2,TRBV28
CASSLGGPLAKNIQYF,TGCGCCAGCAGCTTGGGGGGGCCGCTAGCCAAAAACATTCAGTACTTC,-,TRBJ2-4,-,TRBV5-1
CSARLKDRPGSYNEQFF,TGCAGTGCTAGACTCAAGGACAGGCCAGGCTCCTACAATGAGCAGTTCTTC,-,TRBJ2-1,TRBD1,TRBV20-1
CSARGRDKTYEQYF,TGCAGTGCTAGAGGCCGGGACAAGACCTACGAGCAGTACTTC,-,TRBJ2-7,-,TRBV20-1
CSARPLGGGETQYF,TGCAGTGCTAGGCCCCTGGGGGGAGGAGAGACCCAGTACTTC,-,TRBJ2-5,-,TRBV20-1
CASSLYTAVYIF,TGTGCCAGCAGCTTATATACAGCTGTCTACATCTTC,few,TRBJ1-2,-,TRBV7-8
CASSLSRGDTEQYF,TGTGCCAGCAGTTTATCTAGGGGGGACACGGAGCAGTACTTC,few,TRBJ2-5,-,TRBV27
CASSLGTEVAFYEQYF,TGTGCCAGCAGCTTGGGGACAGAAGTTGCTTTCTACGAGCAGTACTTC,many,TRBJ2-7,-,TRBV5-5
CSATGTRVEETQYF,TGCAGTGCTACCGGGACTAGGGTAGAAGAGACCCAGTACTTC,few,TRBJ2-5,TRBD2,TRBV20-1
CASSLGQGTNQPQHF,TGTGCCAGCAGCTTGGGGCAGGGGACAAATCAGCCCCAGCATTTT,-,TRBJ1-5,-,TRBV7-9
CASLTPYEQYF,TGTGCCAGCCTGACACCTTACGAGCAGTACTTC,-,TRBJ2-7,-,TRBV2
CASSLAGSYNEQFF,TGTGCCAGCAGTTTAGCGGGGTCCTACAATGAGCAGTTCTTC,many,TRBJ2-1,TRBD2,TRBV5-1
CASSQGGGPAYEQYF,TGCGCCAGCAGCCAAGGAGGCGGGCCGGCCTACGAGCAGTACTTC,few,TRBJ2-7,-,TRBV4-1
CSAPNILAKNIQYF,TGCAGTGCCCCAAACATACTAGCCAAAAACATTCAGTACTTC,-,TRBJ2-4,-,TRBV20-1
CASSYSGTGDRYTEAFF,TGTGCCAGCAGTTACTCCGGGACAGGGGATAGGTACACTGAAGCTTTCTTT,-,TRBJ1-1,TRBD1,TRBV6-5
CASAPADSRTDTQYF,TGTGCCAGCGCCCCCGCGGACAGTCGCACAGATACGCAGTATTTT,-,TRBJ2-3,-,TRBV28
CASSSQGDGSPLHF,TGTGCCAGCAGCTCGCAGGGAGATGGCTCACCCCTCCACTTT,-,TRBJ1-6,-,TRBV7-3
CASSLSGGIGDTQYF,TGTGCCAGCAGTCTTAGCGGGGGAATAGGAGATACGCAGTATTTT,-,TRBJ2-3,TRBD2,TRBV28
CASSQDGLRDSANEQFF,TGCGCCAGCAGCCAAGATGGCTTACGGGACTCCGCCAATGAGCAGTTCTTC,few,TRBJ2-1,-,TRBV4-3
CASSQDPTDTQYF,TGTGCCAGCAGCCAAGACCCCACAGATACGCAGTATTTT,few,TRBJ2-3,-,TRBV14
CSAKGVFAEAFF,TGCAGTGCCAAGGGGGTCTTCGCTGAAGCTTTCTTT,-,TRBJ1-1,-,TRBV20-1
CASVRGRVIPDTEAFF,TGTGCCAGCGTGAGGGGCAGGGTAATACCGGACACTGAAGCTTTCTTT,-,TRBJ1-1,-,TRBV13
CASSQEGGGWTLGATNEKLFF,TGCGCCAGCAGCCAAGAAGGGGGGGGATGGACCCTCGGGGCAACTAATGAAAAACTGTTTTTT,-,TRBJ1-4,-,TRBV4-3
CASSEWDLVQETQYF,TGTGCCAGCAGTGAATGGGACCTAGTTCAAGAGACCCAGTACTTC,few,TRBJ2-5,-,TRBV6-1
CSVDRDQTGELFF,TGCAGCGTTGATCGGGATCAGACCGGGGAGCTGTTTTTT,few,TRBJ2-2,-,TRBV29-1
CASSTLAGDTDTQYF,TGTGCCAGCAGCACACTAGCGGGAGACACAGATACGCAGTATTTT,few,TRBJ2-3,TRBD2,TRBV6-5
CAWRGDYEQYF,TGTGCCTGGAGGGGTGACTACGAGCAGTACTTC,-,TRBJ2-7,-,TRBV30
CASSKAGEQFF,TGTGCCAGCAGCAAAGCGGGAGAGCAGTTCTTC,-,TRBJ2-1,-,TRBV21-1
CASSTQGITNTGAFF,TGTGCCAGCAGCACACAGGGGATTACGAACACTGGAGCTTTCTTT,few,TRBJ1-1,TRBD1,TRBV9
CASATGNTEAFF,TGTGCTAGTGCCACAGGGAACACTGAAGCTTTCTTT,-,TRBJ1-1,-,TRBV12-5
CAGSFSRNTGELFF,TGTGCCGGCAGTTTTAGCAGGAACACCGGGGAGCTGTTTTTT,once,TRBJ2-2,-,TRBV12-3/TRBV12-4
CASSLVTRPEAFF,TGTGCCAGCAGCTTAGTGACCAGGCCTGAAGCTTTCTTT,-,TRBJ1-1,-,TRBV7-9
CASSLAIRNEQYF,TGTGCCAGCAGCTTAGCGATCAGGAACGAGCAGTACTTC,-,TRBJ2-7,-,TRBV7-9
CASHRGESSGNTIYF,TGTGCCAGCCACAGGGGCGAGAGCTCTGGAAACACCATATATTTT,-,TRBJ1-3,TRBD1,TRBV2
CASSPRTSVRGGELFF,TGTGCCAGCAGTCCGCGAACTAGCGTCCGAGGCGGGGAGCTGTTTTTT,few,TRBJ2-2,TRBD2,TRBV6-1
CATTRAITMNTEAFF,TGTGCCACCACTCGGGCTATAACAATGAACACTGAAGCTTTCTTT,-,TRBJ1-1,-,TRBV12-3/TRBV12-4
CACDPGTGKTEQFF,TGTGCCTGCGACCCCGGGACAGGGAAAACTGAGCAGTTCTTC,few,TRBJ2-1,TRBD1,TRBV30
CASSVEDYQETQYF,TGTGCCAGCAGCGTAGAGGACTATCAAGAGACCCAGTACTTC,-,TRBJ2-5,-,TRBV9
CASSVGTGWYEQYF,TGTGCCAGCAGCGTAGGGACAGGATGGTACGAGCAGTACTTC,few,TRBJ2-7,TRBD1,TRBV9
CASSPPTATQYF,TGTGCCAGCAGTCCCCCGACCGCCACCCAGTACTTC,many,TRBJ2-5,-,TRBV28
CAWTRDRPYEQYF,TGTGCCTGGACAAGGGACAGACCCTACGAGCAGTACTTC,-,TRBJ2-7,TRBD1,TRBV30
CASSRRTGPKGEAFF,TGTGCCAGCAGCCGGAGGACAGGACCTAAGGGTGAAGCTTTCTTT,-,TRBJ1-1,TRBD1,TRBV28
CASRLWGANTEAFF,TGTGCCAGTCGGCTATGGGGAGCGAACACTGAAGCTTTCTTT,-,TRBJ1-1,-,TRBV5-4
CASSSDLRGTEAFF,TGTGCCAGCAGCTCCGATTTGAGGGGGACTGAAGCTTTCTTT,few,TRBJ1-1,-,TRBV7-2
CATSDGRQDSIRGSPLHF,TGTGCCACCAGTGATGGGAGACAGGACTCTATTCGTGGTTCACCCCTCCACTTT,once,TRBJ1-6,-,TRBV24-1
CASSYRVQGSEQYF,TGTGCCAGCAGTTACCGAGTACAGGGATCCGAGCAGTACTTC,few,TRBJ2-7,-,TRBV6-2/TRBV6-3
CATSDLNANYGYTF,TGTGCCACCAGTGATTTGAACGCTAACTATGGCTACACCTTC,-,TRBJ1-2,-,TRBV24-1
CSAREVNEQYF,TGCAGTGCTAGAGAGGTAAACGAGCAGTACTTC,few,TRBJ2-7,-,TRBV20-1
CATSKESGGPSLQETQYF,TGTGCCACCAGCAAAGAAAGCGGGGGACCTTCGTTACAAGAGACCCAGTACTTC,-,TRBJ2-5,TRBD2,TRBV15
CSASPGKNTEAFF,TGCAGTGCTAGCCCCGGCAAAAACACTGAAGCTTTCTTT,-,TRBJ1-1,-,TRBV20-1
CSVGQAISGANALTF,TGCAGCGTTGGACAGGCCATCTCTGGGGCCAACGCCCTGACTTTC,-,TRBJ2-6,-,TRBV29-1